The entry that follows covers one T cell receptor (beta chain) sequence. The entry originates in a study of blood T cell repertoires in COVID-19. From germline, CDR1 is SEHNR and CDR2 FQNEAQ (reference sequence). With 3 bases removed from V and 3 bases from J, the gap between germline ends came to 17 bases. The length of the CDR3 is 17 residues. Membership in each cohort depended on participant-reported clinical history. Symptom resolution, clearance, or two negative PCRs marked donors in Cohort 3 as recovered. Per the original data handling: Amplification with reference gene primers provided the estimates of nucleated cell counts. Libraries were prepared by immunoSEQ multiplex PCR; TCRdb keeps only in-frame clonotypes and omits some of them. V, J and clone size are taken as reported in that table, and D and trimming were inferred from the DNA itself. The sample comprises roughly 230,000 clones, 82% of which are singletons, and around 3.4% rests with the top ten.

Sequencing was done on a sample of PBMCs or T cells enriched from blood (not recorded which). The sequence was collected from a woman aged 55-69 years who had recovered from COVID-19. The rearrangement links TRBV7-9 to TRBJ1-4, with D possibly being TRBD1 (5 bases). The CDR3 is CASSFRRGLWPNEKLFF. The CDR3 bases are TGTGCCAGCAGCTTCAGGCGGGGACTATGGCCTAATGAAAAACTGTTTTTT.